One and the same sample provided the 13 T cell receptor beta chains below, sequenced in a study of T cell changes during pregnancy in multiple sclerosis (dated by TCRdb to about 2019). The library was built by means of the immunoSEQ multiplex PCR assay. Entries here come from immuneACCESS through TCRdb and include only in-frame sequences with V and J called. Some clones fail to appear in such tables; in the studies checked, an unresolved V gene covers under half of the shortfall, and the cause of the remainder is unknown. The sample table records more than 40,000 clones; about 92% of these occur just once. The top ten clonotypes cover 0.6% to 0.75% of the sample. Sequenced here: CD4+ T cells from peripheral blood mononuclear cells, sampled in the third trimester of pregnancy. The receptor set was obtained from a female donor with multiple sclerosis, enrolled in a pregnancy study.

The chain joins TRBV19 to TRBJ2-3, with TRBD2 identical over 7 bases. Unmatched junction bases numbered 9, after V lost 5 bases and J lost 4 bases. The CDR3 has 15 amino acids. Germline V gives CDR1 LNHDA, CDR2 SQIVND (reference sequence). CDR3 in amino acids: CASSPGGSHADTQYF. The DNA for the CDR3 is TGTGCCAGTAGTCCTGGCGGGAGTCACGCAGATACGCAGTATTTT.

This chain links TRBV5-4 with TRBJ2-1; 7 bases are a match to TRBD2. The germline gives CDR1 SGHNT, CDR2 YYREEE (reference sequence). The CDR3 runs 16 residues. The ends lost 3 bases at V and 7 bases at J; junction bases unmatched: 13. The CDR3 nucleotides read TGTGCCAGCAGCTCCGTTCCGACGGGACTACAAAATGAGCAGTTCTTC. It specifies CASSSVPTGLQNEQFF.

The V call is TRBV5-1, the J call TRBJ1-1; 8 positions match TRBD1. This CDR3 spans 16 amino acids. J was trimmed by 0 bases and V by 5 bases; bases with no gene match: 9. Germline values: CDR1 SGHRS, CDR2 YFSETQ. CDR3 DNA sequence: TGCGCCAGCAGTTCACCCAGGGGGCTTCTGAACACTGAAGCTTTCTTT. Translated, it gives CASSSPRGLLNTEAFF. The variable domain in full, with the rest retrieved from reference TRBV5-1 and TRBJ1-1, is KAGVTQTPRYLIKTRGQQVTLSCSPISGHRSVSWYQQTPGQGLQFLFEYFSETQRNKGNFPGRFSGRQFSNSRSEMNVSTLELGDSALYLCASSSPRGLLNTEAFFGQGTRLTVV.

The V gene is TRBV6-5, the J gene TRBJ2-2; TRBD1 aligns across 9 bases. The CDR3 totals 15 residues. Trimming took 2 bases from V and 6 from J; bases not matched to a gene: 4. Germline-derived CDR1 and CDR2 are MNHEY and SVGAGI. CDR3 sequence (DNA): TGTGCCAGCAGTTACCTACAGGGGGCACCCGGGGAGCTGTTTTTT. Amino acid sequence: CASSYLQGAPGELFF.

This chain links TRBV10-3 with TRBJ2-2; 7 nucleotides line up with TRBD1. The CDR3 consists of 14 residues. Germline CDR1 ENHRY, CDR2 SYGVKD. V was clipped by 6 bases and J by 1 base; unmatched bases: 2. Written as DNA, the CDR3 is TGTGCCATCAGGAGGACAGGGAACACCGGGGAGCTGTTTTTT. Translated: CAIRRTGNTGELFF.

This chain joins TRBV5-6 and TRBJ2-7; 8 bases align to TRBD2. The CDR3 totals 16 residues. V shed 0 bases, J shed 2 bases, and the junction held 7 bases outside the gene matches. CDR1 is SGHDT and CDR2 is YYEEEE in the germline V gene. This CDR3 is CASSLAGGAGAYEQYF. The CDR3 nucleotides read TGTGCCAGCAGCTTGGCGGGGGGAGCGGGGGCCTACGAGCAGTACTTC. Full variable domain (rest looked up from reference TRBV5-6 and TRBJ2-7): DAGVTQSPTHLIKTRGQQVTLRCSPKSGHDTVSWYQQALGQGPQFIFQYYEEEERQRGNFPDRFSGHQFPNYSSELNVNALLLGDSALYLCASSLAGGAGAYEQYFGPGTRLTVT.

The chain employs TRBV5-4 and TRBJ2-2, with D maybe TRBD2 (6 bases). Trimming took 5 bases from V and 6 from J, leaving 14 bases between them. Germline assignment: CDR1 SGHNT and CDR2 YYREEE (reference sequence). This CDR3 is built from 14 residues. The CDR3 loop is CASRTEGRAGELFF. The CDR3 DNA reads TGTGCCAGCAGGACGGAGGGCCGGGCCGGGGAGCTGTTTTTT.

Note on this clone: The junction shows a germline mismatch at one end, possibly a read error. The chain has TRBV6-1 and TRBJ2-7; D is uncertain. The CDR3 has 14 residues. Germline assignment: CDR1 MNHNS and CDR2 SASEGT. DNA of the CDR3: TGTGCCAGCAGTGAAGCGTCCCATTCTTACGGGCAGTACTTC. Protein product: CASSEASHSYGQYF.

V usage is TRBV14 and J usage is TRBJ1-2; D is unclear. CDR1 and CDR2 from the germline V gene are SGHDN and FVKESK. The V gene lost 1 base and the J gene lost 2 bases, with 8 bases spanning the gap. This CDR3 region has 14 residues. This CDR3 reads CASSQVAGNYGYTF. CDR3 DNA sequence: TGTGCCAGCAGCCAAGTAGCGGGAAACTATGGCTACACCTTC.

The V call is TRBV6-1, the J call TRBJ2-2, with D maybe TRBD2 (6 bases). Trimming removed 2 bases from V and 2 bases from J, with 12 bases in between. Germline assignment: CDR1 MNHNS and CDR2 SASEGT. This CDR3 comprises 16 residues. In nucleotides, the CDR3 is TGTGCCAGCAGTGAAAGGAGGGCGCCTAACACCGGGGAGCTGTTTTTT. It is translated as CASSERRAPNTGELFF.

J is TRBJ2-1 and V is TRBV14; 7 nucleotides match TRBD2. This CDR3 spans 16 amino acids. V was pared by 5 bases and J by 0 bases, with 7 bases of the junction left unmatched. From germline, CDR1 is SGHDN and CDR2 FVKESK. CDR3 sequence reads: CASSVERDYSYNEQFF. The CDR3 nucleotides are TGTGCCAGCAGCGTCGAGCGGGACTACTCCTACAATGAGCAGTTCTTC.

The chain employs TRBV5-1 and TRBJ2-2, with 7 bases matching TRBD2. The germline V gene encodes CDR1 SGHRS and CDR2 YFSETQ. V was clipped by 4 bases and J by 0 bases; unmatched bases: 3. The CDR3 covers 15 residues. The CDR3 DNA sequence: TGCGCCAGCAGCGGCGGACTAGCGAACACCGGGGAGCTGTTTTTT. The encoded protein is CASSGGLANTGELFF.

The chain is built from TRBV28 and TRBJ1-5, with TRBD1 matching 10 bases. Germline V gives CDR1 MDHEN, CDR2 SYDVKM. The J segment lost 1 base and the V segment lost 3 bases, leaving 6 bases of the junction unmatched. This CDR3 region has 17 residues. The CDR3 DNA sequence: TGTGCCAGCAGTTTTTGGGACAGGGGAGTGAGCAATCAGCCCCAGCATTTT. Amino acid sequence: CASSFWDRGVSNQPQHF.